These 8 T cell receptor beta chains were all obtained from the same sample, sequenced in a study of shared clonotypes between healthy human individuals. Assay: immunoSEQ multiplex PCR; the TCRdb copy retains only in-frame clones and omits some. The data show 2 million to 2.5 million clones, 90% to 97% seen once. Source material: naive CD4+ T cells sorted from blood. Subset described: CD45RA+ positively selected. The receptors derive from a man younger than 35 in good health.

This clone was counted once. The V gene is TRBV7-2, the J gene TRBJ2-7; TRBD2 agrees at 7 bases. This CDR3 is built from 15 residues. Trimming cost V 3 bases and J 2 bases; bases outside gene matches: 7. Germline values: CDR1 SGHTA, CDR2 FQGNSA. The CDR3 spells CASSLRGAGPYEQYF. The CDR3 nucleotides are TGTGCCAGCAGCTTGCGGGGAGCGGGACCCTACGAGCAGTACTTC.

This clone appeared a single time. The chain carries TRBV28 and TRBJ1-2; D uncertain. V shed 10 bases and J shed 8 bases, with 14 bases lying between them. Germline CDR1 is MDHEN and CDR2 is SYDVKM. This CDR3 is 11 amino acids long. In DNA form, the CDR3 reads TGTGCCACCCCAGACGGAAAGGGCTACACCTTC. Protein product: CATPDGKGYTF.

V usage is TRBV18 and J usage is TRBJ2-7; 9 bases fit TRBD1. The CDR3 length is 16 residues. CDR1 KGHSH and CDR2 LQKENI come from the germline V gene. With 4 bases clipped from V and 2 bases from J, the junction kept 9 bases outside the gene matches. Written as DNA, the CDR3 is TGTGCCAGCTCACTTAATGGACAGGGGCCAACCTACGAGCAGTACTTC. This translates into CASSLNGQGPTYEQYF.

The chain carries TRBV7-2 and TRBJ2-7; TRBD1 agrees at 10 bases. CDR1 SGHTA and CDR2 FQGNSA come from the germline V gene. This CDR3 region has 15 residues. Trimming took 5 bases from V and 2 from J; bases not matched to a gene: 6. CDR3 loop: CASSRDRGIPYEQYF. CDR3 coding DNA: TGTGCCAGCAGCCGGGACAGGGGTATCCCCTACGAGCAGTACTTC.

This chain connects TRBV7-2 to TRBJ1-2; D is possibly TRBD1 (5 bases). The germline V and J ends were trimmed by 1 base and 4 bases, with 13 bases remaining between them. Germline CDR1 SGHTA, CDR2 FQGNSA. This CDR3 contains 15 residues. The CDR3 is CASSLEKGPVYGYTF. The CDR3 region has the DNA TGTGCCAGCAGCTTAGAGAAGGGACCGGTCTATGGCTACACCTTC. Using reference TRBV7-2 and TRBJ1-2 for the parts outside the CDR3, the full variable domain is GAGVSQSPSNKVTEKGKDVELRCDPISGHTALYWYRQSLGQGLEFLIYFQGNSAPDKSGLPSDRFSAERTGGSVSTLTIQRTQQEDSAVYLCASSLEKGPVYGYTFGSGTRLTVV.

The chain has TRBV10-1 and TRBJ2-3, with 8 positions matching TRBD1. The junction had 4 bases not matched to a gene; V was cut back by 6 bases and J by 2 bases. The germline V gene has CDR1 WNHNN and CDR2 SYGVQD (reference sequence). This CDR3 contains 14 residues. The CDR3 region has the DNA TGCGCCAGCAGGGGGGACAGGACCACAGATACGCAGTATTTT. Its protein product is CASRGDRTTDTQYF.

This sequence joins TRBV7-9 and TRBJ2-7, with D unresolved. V was pared by 5 bases and J by 0 bases, with 8 bases between. Germline V gene data show CDR1 as SEHNR and CDR2 as FQNEAQ (reference sequence). This CDR3 spans 13 amino acids. The CDR3 region is CASSHLSSYEQYF. CDR3 DNA sequence: TGTGCCAGCAGCCACTTATCCTCCTACGAGCAGTACTTC.

This clone was found once. The rearrangement links TRBV29-1 to TRBJ2-3; 11 bases agree with TRBD2. Germline V lookup: CDR1 SQVTM, CDR2 ANQGSEA. The CDR3 loop spans 14 amino acids. The trim removed 3 bases at V and 3 bases at J, leaving 2 bases unmatched. The CDR3 sequence: CSVETSGKTDTQYF. As DNA, the CDR3 is TGCAGCGTTGAGACTAGCGGGAAAACAGATACGCAGTATTTT.